These T cell receptor beta chains were read from a single sample in a study of CD4 T cells in relation to SARS-CoV-2 and coronaviruses. Profiling relied on immunoSEQ multiplex PCR, and the TCRdb table lists in-frame clones only, not all of them. The data show around 15,000 clones, about 77% seen once. These receptors have no identified antigens. The sample consisted of CD4+ T cells from PBMCs, cultured in vitro. The receptors shown here come from a human donor in good health. Both conserved end residues are part of each CDR3. A D gene is named only where the DNA matches it firmly. Clone size appears in some rows only: once, few, many, or a class for an expanded clone.

size	J	V	D	CDR3	DNA
.	TRBJ1-1	TRBV5-1	.	CASSLKPNTEAFF	TGCGCCAGCAGCCTAAAACCGAACACTGAAGCTTTCTTT
.	TRBJ2-7	TRBV19	TRBD1	CASSKWDRGYEQYF	TGTGCCAGTAGTAAGTGGGACAGGGGCTACGAGCAGTACTTC
few	TRBJ2-5	TRBV24-1	.	CATSSQGRGDRMETQYF	TGTGCCACCAGTTCTCAGGGGAGGGGGGACAGGATGGAGACCCAGTACTTC
.	TRBJ2-2	TRBV29-1	.	CSVPGQSNTGELFF	TGCAGCGTGCCCGGACAGTCGAACACCGGGGAGCTGTTTTTT
.	TRBJ1-5	TRBV6-6	.	CASSYPLGLGDQPQHF	TGTGCCAGCAGTTATCCCTTGGGGCTGGGAGATCAGCCCCAGCATTTT
.	TRBJ2-5	TRBV14	TRBD2	CASSSQLAAQETQYF	TGTGCCAGCAGCTCCCAACTAGCGGCTCAAGAGACCCAGTACTTC
few	TRBJ1-5	TRBV5-1	TRBD1	CASSLAGTAGQPQHF	TGCGCCAGCAGCTTGGCCGGGACAGCCGGCCAGCCCCAGCATTTT
.	TRBJ1-2	TRBV28	.	CASSFRPGTGYTF	TGTGCCAGCAGTTTTCGGCCAGGGACTGGCTACACCTTC
.	TRBJ2-7	TRBV23-1	TRBD1	CASSHGGTGGRRSSYEQYF	TGCGCCAGCAGCCATGGTGGGACAGGGGGTCGACGGAGCTCCTACGAGCAGTACTTC
.	TRBJ1-6	TRBV18	.	CASSPRAGDGHYNSPLHF	TGTGCCAGCTCACCACGGGCGGGCGACGGGCATTATAATTCACCCCTCCACTTT
.	TRBJ2-3	TRBV3-1/TRBV3-2	.	CASSQQRSSTDTQYF	TGTGCCAGCAGCCAACAACGATCTAGCACAGATACGCAGTATTTT
.	TRBJ2-7	TRBV5-4	.	CASSLQGWEQYF	TGTGCCAGCAGCTTACAGGGTTGGGAGCAGTACTTC
.	TRBJ1-5	TRBV19	TRBD1	CASCGGQGAELGRQPQHF	TGTGCCAGTTGCGGGGGACAGGGGGCCGAGTTGGGCAGGCAGCCCCAGCATTTT
once	TRBJ1-1	TRBV7-3	.	CASSLGFRGTEAFF	TGTGCCAGCAGCTTAGGGTTTCGGGGTACTGAAGCTTTCTTT
.	TRBJ1-1	TRBV19	TRBD1	CASSWTGLFTEAFF	TGTGCCAGTAGTTGGACAGGGCTGTTCACTGAAGCTTTCTTT
.	TRBJ1-6	TRBV5-6	.	CASSLKGDSPLHF	TGTGCCAGCAGCTTGAAGGGGGATTCACCCCTCCACTTT
.	TRBJ2-7	TRBV6-5	TRBD1	CASSYGRGPYEQYF	TGTGCCAGCAGTTACGGTAGGGGGCCCTACGAGCAGTACTTC